This T cell receptor (beta chain) was retrieved from a study of blood T cell repertoires in COVID-19. Whole-study context: Collection of acute and convalescent COVID-19 samples took place in the United States, Italy and Spain. From T cells, B-cell-depleted T cells, or PBMCs came the material, which was cDNA or gDNA.

V dropped 6 bases and J dropped 2; count of bases not matched to a gene: 7. Germline lookup yields CDR1 MNHEY and CDR2 SVGAGI. This CDR3 is 14 amino acids long. Original analysis: Quantification of nucleated cells was approximated via reference gene primer amplification. Using immunoSEQ multiplex PCR, the repertoire was profiled, and TCRdb retains in-frame clones only, with some absent. D and trimming were read from the DNA, whereas the V and J calls and clone size are those reported in that table. Of about 63,000 clones listed, 79% are singletons. The source of this sequence is a human donor in a cohort sampled during active COVID-19. The sequenced material came from peripheral blood. The rearrangement joins TRBV6-5 to TRBJ2-7, with TRBD1 matching over 7 bases. CDR3 region: CASRGQRVTYEQYF. DNA of the CDR3: TGTGCCAGCAGGGGACAGCGAGTCACCTACGAGCAGTACTTC.